This paragraph covers one T cell receptor (beta chain) sequence. In germline, CDR1 is MNHEY, CDR2 SVGAGI. CDR3 length: 15 residues. V trimming: 6 bases; J trimming: 6 bases; junction bases outside the gene matches: 11. The sample originates from a study of control samples from healthy donors and cancer patients. Sequenced by immunoSEQ multiplex PCR; TCRdb stores in-frame clones only, minus some. The sample holds 100,000 to 150,000 clones, roughly 87% seen once. This rearrangement joins TRBV6-5 to TRBJ2-3; 8 positions agree with TRBD2. Specimen: blood. The receptor's source is a man aged 18 to 35 in good health. CDR3: CASRQTGGPGDTQYF. CDR3 DNA sequence: TGTGCCAGCAGACAAACGGGAGGGCCGGGGGATACGCAGTATTTT.